This is a list of T cell receptor beta chains from one sample in a study of Ad26.COV2.S vaccination and SARS-CoV-2 variants. The data were produced by immunoSEQ multiplex PCR, yet TCRdb's version contains in-frame clones alone and is incomplete. The sample has roughly 92,000 clones, under 90% seen once. The sequencing used peripheral blood, collected after recovery from COVID-19. The receptors derive from a human donor who had recovered from COVID-19. Each CDR3 is given with its conserved first and last residue. D genes are given only for firm matches.

d_call j_call v_call cdr3_aa
TRBD1 TRBJ1-6 TRBV6-5 CASSYNRGGSPLHF
. TRBJ2-1 TRBV28 CASRAGLTNEQFF
. TRBJ2-5 TRBV5-5 CASSFRATGWETQYF
. TRBJ1-2 TRBV11-2 CASSSPGTASNYGYTF
. TRBJ2-5 TRBV10-3 CAISQQETQYF
. TRBJ1-3 TRBV7-8 CASSLPTGTSGNTIYF
. TRBJ1-2 TRBV7-6 CASSPGTGGYYGYTF
. TRBJ2-2 TRBV7-3 CASSFPRSGELFF
. TRBJ2-7 TRBV19 CASSEQGPYEQYF
. TRBJ2-3 TRBV28 CASSLGTGTTDTQYF
. TRBJ2-3 TRBV5-1 CASSAQGAGGQYF
. TRBJ2-3 TRBV7-3 CASSSSIYDTQYF
. TRBJ2-1 TRBV5-1 CASSLAVAGEQFF
TRBD2 TRBJ2-3 TRBV5-6 CASSFLAGSTDTQYF
. TRBJ1-2 TRBV19 CASSMDSRYGYTF
TRBD2 TRBJ2-2 TRBV9 CASSAQRGANTGELFF
. TRBJ2-2 TRBV7-3 CASSLGPGIGELFF
. TRBJ1-1 TRBV12-3/TRBV12-4 CASSSQIRTEAFF
. TRBJ2-1 TRBV7-2 CASSPPTHSEQFF
. TRBJ1-3 TRBV11-3 CASSPKVGFSGNTIYF
. TRBJ2-5 TRBV27 CASSLRREETQYF
. TRBJ2-1 TRBV9 CASSAPGFEQFF
. TRBJ2-2 TRBV9 CASSVGTGTYTGELFF
TRBD1 TRBJ1-2 TRBV6-1 CASSKGDREGDYGYTF
. TRBJ2-6 TRBV11-2 CASSSRRQGGSGANVLTF
. TRBJ2-7 TRBV28 CASSLPWAQGTYEQYF
TRBD1 TRBJ2-7 TRBV19 CASSRTGNYEQYF
TRBD1 TRBJ1-5 TRBV28 CASSFKGAWVNQPQHF
TRBD1 TRBJ1-2 TRBV14 CASSHGQGNYGYTF
TRBD1 TRBJ2-1 TRBV7-3 CASSLPGQVQFF
. TRBJ2-1 TRBV11-1 CASSLGPGRTNEQFF
. TRBJ1-6 TRBV12-3/TRBV12-4 CASNWNSGGTLHF
TRBD1 TRBJ1-2 TRBV10-3 CATGQVSGYTF
. TRBJ1-2 TRBV4-3 CASSPNDRLYGYTF
. TRBJ2-5 TRBV27 CASSRTVQETQYF
TRBD1 TRBJ2-1 TRBV11-3 CASAGTGGHEQFF
. TRBJ1-3 TRBV6-6 CASSHTNYENTIYF
TRBD1 TRBJ1-2 TRBV18 CASSPGTGGIGGYTF
. TRBJ1-2 TRBV6-5 CASRSEDYGYTF
. TRBJ1-1 TRBV11-3 CASSSFVDRNTEAFF
. TRBJ1-1 TRBV4-3 CASSQARSSGGSAEAFF
TRBD2 TRBJ2-2 TRBV5-1 CASSHRTSGNTGELFF
. TRBJ2-1 TRBV5-1 CASSLVAPSAYNEQFF
. TRBJ2-3 TRBV5-1 CASSLAASDYTDTQYF
TRBD2 TRBJ2-1 TRBV7-8 CASIHSGFDYNEQFF
TRBD2 TRBJ2-3 TRBV19 CASSGLVAGVSDTQYF
TRBD2 TRBJ2-3 TRBV19 CASSRLAGGGTDTQYF
TRBD1 TRBJ1-2 TRBV7-9 CASSPMPRDRGPGYGYTF